These 11 T cell receptor beta chains originate from one sample sequenced in a study of naive and memory T cell subsets. The SP2 primer and nested alpha and beta constant region primers amplified ligated cDNA in four rounds. Each CDR3 protein gets one entry after TCRdb re-called the 5' RACE reads with MiXCR. The profile shows some 60,000 distinct CDR3 sequences, under 10% of them singletons. A UMI-containing oligonucleotide was joined by 3' ligation to the TCR cDNA template. The receptors stem from a female donor in good health.

This clonotype was recorded at least ten times. V gene TRBV7-8 combines with J gene TRBJ1-2, with D possibly TRBD1 on 5 matching bases. This CDR3 is built from 14 residues. Germline values: CDR1 SGHVS, CDR2 FQNEAQ. Trimming removed 5 bases at V and 6 bases at J, with 16 bases between. The CDR3 sequence: CASSTTVSGDGYTF. The CDR3 DNA is TGTGCCAGCAGCACCACAGTCTCGGGGGATGGCTACACCTTC.

The sample holds a few counts of this clonotype. CDR3 in DNA: TGCAGCGTTGTGGGCAGGGGGCAAGAGACCCAGTACTTC. Translation gives CSVVGRGQETQYF. The chain links TRBV29-1 to TRBJ2-5; 7 nucleotides align to TRBD1. Germline V gene lookup returns CDR1 SQVTM and CDR2 ANQGSEA. The CDR3 has 13 amino acids. Trimming removed 4 bases from V and 2 bases from J; junction bases left unmatched: 4.

Concerning this clonotype itself: A much larger clone sits a single nucleotide away, making a read error possible. This rearrangement joins TRBV5-1 to TRBJ2-7, with D possibly matching TRBD2 (6 bases). Germline V gene sequence: CDR1 SGHRS, CDR2 YFSETQ. CDR3 size: 18 residues. DNA for the CDR3: TGCACCAGCAGCTTGGAGGCTTCTGGGGGGATATCTTCCTACGAGCAGTACTTC. Translating gives CTSSLEASGGISSYEQYF.

This clonotype was detected many times. The junction departs from germline at one end; a sequencing error may be responsible. The rearrangement links TRBV5-1 to TRBJ2-1; the D gene could be TRBD1 or TRBD2 (5 bases each). The CDR3 consists of 12 residues. The germline gives CDR1 SGHRS, CDR2 YFSETQ. The CDR3 DNA reads TGCGCCAGCAGCTTGGACCGGGGCGCGGAGATCTTC. Amino acids: CASSLDRGAEIF.

This clonotype was detected many times. J is TRBJ1-1 and V is TRBV30; D ambiguous. The CDR3 length is 13 residues. Germline-derived CDR1 and CDR2 are GTSNPN and SVGIG (reference sequence). The V gene lost 0 bases and the J gene lost 1 base, with 6 bases spanning the gap. CDR3 in DNA: TGTGCCTGGAGTGTCCTAGGGAACACTGAAGCTTTCTTT. Its translation: CAWSVLGNTEAFF. Using reference TRBV30 and TRBJ1-1 for the parts outside the CDR3, the full variable domain is SQTIHQWPATLVQPVGSPLSLECTVEGTSNPNLYWYRQAAGRGLQLLFYSVGIGQISSEVPQNLSASRPQDRQFILSSKKLLLSDSGFYLCAWSVLGNTEAFFGQGTRLTVV.

V is TRBV2 and J is TRBJ2-7, with D tentatively TRBD2 (6 bases). The CDR3 extends over 14 amino acids. Looked up from germline, CDR1 is SNHLY and CDR2 is FYNNEI. Trimming shortened V by 8 bases and J by 0 bases, and 14 bases separated the two germline ends. CDR3 sequence (DNA): TGTGCCAGCGTATACGTAGCGGACTCCTACGAGCAGTACTTC. Its translation: CASVYVADSYEQYF.

This clonotype was counted between two and nine times. This sequence joins TRBV6-1 and TRBJ1-3; maybe TRBD1 (5 bases). V was cut by 0 bases and J by 8 bases, with 14 bases left in between. The CDR3 consists of 15 residues. Germline values: CDR1 MNHNS, CDR2 SASEGT. For the CDR3, the DNA is TGTGCCAGCAGTGAAGCTACCCGGGGCAGGGACACCATATATTTT. This codes for CASSEATRGRDTIYF.

This clonotype was seen a few times. The chain combines TRBV5-4 with TRBJ1-1, with D perhaps matching TRBD1 (6 bases). CDR3 length equals 15 residues. The ends were cut back, 3 bases at V and 0 bases at J, with 12 bases in the middle. From germline, CDR1 is SGHNT and CDR2 YYREEE (reference sequence). CDR3: CASSSSTGMNTEAFF. The CDR3 nucleotides are TGTGCCAGCAGCTCCTCAACAGGGATGAACACTGAAGCTTTCTTT.

This clonotype was counted a few times. The chain has TRBV6-6 and TRBJ2-2; D perhaps matches TRBD2 (5 bases). The germline V gene encodes CDR1 MNHNY and CDR2 SVGAGI (reference sequence). V gave up 8 bases and J gave up 4 bases, with 14 bases separating them. This CDR3 comprises 14 residues. The CDR3 DNA sequence: TGTGCCAGCGGGAGCCCTCGGGGCACCGGGGAGCTGTTTTTT. Amino acid sequence: CASGSPRGTGELFF.

This clonotype was picked up many times. This chain links TRBV20-1 with TRBJ1-1; D is uncertain. Trimming shortened V by 1 base and J by 4 bases, and 10 bases separated the two germline ends. This CDR3 is built from 13 residues. Germline CDR1 is DFQATT and CDR2 is SNEGSKA (reference sequence). The CDR3 DNA sequence: TGCAGTGCTAGAGTTCCGGGAATCACTGAAGCTTTCTTT. It is translated as CSARVPGITEAFF.

V and J are TRBV29-1 and TRBJ2-4; possibly TRBD2 for D (6 bases). CDR1 and CDR2 (germline): SQVTM, ANQGSEA. This CDR3 region has 14 residues. The germline V and J ends were trimmed by 7 bases and 10 bases, with 23 bases remaining between them. CDR3 nucleotides: TGCAGCGCTGTTATGGCGGGACCTTTCGGAATTCAGTACTTC. It translates to CSAVMAGPFGIQYF.